A selection of T cell receptor beta chains follows, all from one sample in a study of T cell responses to AZD1222 COVID-19 vaccine. Libraries were prepared by immunoSEQ multiplex PCR; TCRdb keeps only in-frame clonotypes and omits some of them. The data contain around 84,000 clones, roughly nine tenths of them singletons. The sample in question was peripheral blood, obtained on day 0 of AZD1222 vaccination. Every receptor here comes from an adult in good health. Both conserved end residues are part of each CDR3. D genes are given only for firm matches. Clone size, where shown, is once, few, many, or a class for clones that have expanded.

TRBJ2-1	TRBD2	TRBV6-4	-	TGTGCCAGCAGTGACTCAGCGGGAGGGGACTACAATGAGCAGTTCTTC	CASSDSAGGDYNEQFF
TRBJ2-1	-	TRBV6-6	-	TGTGCCAGTCGTCGGCAGGGAACAGATGAGCAGTTCTTC	CASRRQGTDEQFF
TRBJ2-1	TRBD2	TRBV30	-	TGTGCCTGGAGCGACCTGGGACTATTCAATGAGCAGTTCTTC	CAWSDLGLFNEQFF
TRBJ2-7	TRBD1	TRBV6-2/TRBV6-3	-	TGTGCCAGCAGTTATTCCTGGGACAGCACCTACGAGCAGTACTTC	CASSYSWDSTYEQYF
TRBJ2-1	-	TRBV9	few	TGTGCCAGCAAGAGGACTTCCCAAGGCTATGAGCAGTTCTTC	CASKRTSQGYEQFF
TRBJ1-5	TRBD1	TRBV10-2	-	TGCGCCAGCAGTGATCGGGGACAGCTGAATCAGCCCCAGCATTTT	CASSDRGQLNQPQHF
TRBJ2-2	-	TRBV6-5	-	TGTGCCAGCAGGGGCCCAGCGGCCCGAACCGGGGAGCTGTTTTTT	CASRGPAARTGELFF
TRBJ2-2	-	TRBV7-9	-	TGTGCCAGCAGCGCGGGACACCCGAGAACCGGGGAGCTGTTTTTT	CASSAGHPRTGELFF
TRBJ1-2	-	TRBV19	-	TGTGCCAGTAGTATGGGACGTCAGAGCTATGGCTACACCTTC	CASSMGRQSYGYTF
TRBJ2-7	TRBD2	TRBV27	-	TGTGCCAGCAAGGGTCGCGGGAGCCAGTACTTC	CASKGRGSQYF
TRBJ2-1	-	TRBV19	-	TGTGCCAGTAGTCCCGGCGACCCGGACATTAGGGCCTACAATGAGCAGTTCTTC	CASSPGDPDIRAYNEQFF
TRBJ2-7	-	TRBV6-5	-	TGTGCCAGCAGGCCGACGGGGCGACAGGAGCAGTACTTC	CASRPTGRQEQYF
TRBJ2-5	TRBD2	TRBV12-5	-	TGTGCTAGTGGTTCACCAACGGGACTAGCGGAGAGGGGGGAGACCCAGTACTTC	CASGSPTGLAERGETQYF
TRBJ2-1	-	TRBV30	-	TGTGCCTGGAGTGGGGAGGGGGCATCTTCTCAGTTCTTC	CAWSGEGASSQFF
TRBJ1-2	-	TRBV9	-	TGTGCCAGCAGCGTAGGAGAAGACTATGGCTACACCTTC	CASSVGEDYGYTF
TRBJ1-5	TRBD1	TRBV18	once	TGTGCCAGCTCAACGTACAGGGGGCTAAATCAGCCCCAGCATTTT	CASSTYRGLNQPQHF
TRBJ2-2	-	TRBV6-4	-	TGTGCCAGCAGTGGGGAGGCCACCGGGGAGCTGTTTTTT	CASSGEATGELFF
TRBJ1-1	TRBD1	TRBV5-1	-	TGCGCCAGCAGCCTTAGACAGGGCATGAACACTGAAGCTTTCTTT	CASSLRQGMNTEAFF
TRBJ1-1	-	TRBV7-9	-	TGTGCCAGCAGCTACGGAGGTTGGGGCATGAACACTGAAGCTTTCTTT	CASSYGGWGMNTEAFF
TRBJ1-2	-	TRBV7-9	once	TGTGCCAGCAGCTCCCCCTACAGGGAGGGGGGCTACACCTTC	CASSSPYREGGYTF
TRBJ1-2	-	TRBV18	-	TGTGCCAGCTCACGCGACAGTTATGGCTACACCTTC	CASSRDSYGYTF
TRBJ2-1	TRBD2	TRBV11-1	-	TGTGCCAGCAGCTTTGGGAGGGGTGAGCAGTTCTTC	CASSFGRGEQFF
TRBJ1-5	-	TRBV7-8	-	TGTGCCAGCAGCCCAGGGAGGGAGAATCAGCCCCAGCATTTT	CASSPGRENQPQHF
TRBJ2-7	-	TRBV5-5	-	TGTGCCAGCAGCCCCGGGACACAATCCTACGAGCAGTACTTC	CASSPGTQSYEQYF
TRBJ1-1	-	TRBV7-6	-	TGTGCCAGCAGCCTTACGGGTCCGGGGGACACTGAAGCTTTCTTT	CASSLTGPGDTEAFF
TRBJ2-7	-	TRBV6-5	once	TGTGCCAGCAGTTCAGCAGGGCGGTCAGTGTACTTC	CASSSAGRSVYF
TRBJ1-5	-	TRBV7-3	-	TGTGCCAGCAGCTTAGGAGGGGGTGCTCAGCCCCAGCATTTT	CASSLGGGAQPQHF
TRBJ1-2	TRBD1	TRBV10-3	-	TGTGCCATCAGTCAAGACAGGGTCCATGGCTACACCTTC	CAISQDRVHGYTF
TRBJ2-5	TRBD1	TRBV9	once	TGTGCCAGCAGCGTAGGAGGACAGGGGGCTAGTGAGACCCAGTACTTC	CASSVGGQGASETQYF
TRBJ1-1	-	TRBV9	-	TGTGCCAGCAGCGTAGGCCTGGGGGCCTATAACACTGAAGCTTTCTTT	CASSVGLGAYNTEAFF
TRBJ2-5	-	TRBV4-1	-	TGCGCCAGCAGCCAAGATCTTAGGAGGATTCAAGAGACCCAGTACTTC	CASSQDLRRIQETQYF
TRBJ2-7	-	TRBV28	-	TGTGCCAGCAGTTCGCCCGTCTACGAGCAGTACTTC	CASSSPVYEQYF
TRBJ2-1	TRBD1	TRBV29-1	-	TGCAGCGTTTCGCGGGACAGGGGGGACAATGAGCAGTTCTTC	CSVSRDRGDNEQFF
TRBJ2-7	-	TRBV19	-	TGTGCCAGTAGTATTGTCCACTCCTACGAGCAGTACTTC	CASSIVHSYEQYF
TRBJ1-1	TRBD1	TRBV9	-	TGTGCCAGCAGCGTTCAGACAGGGGTAGCCACTGAAGCTTTCTTT	CASSVQTGVATEAFF
TRBJ2-4	TRBD1	TRBV5-5	-	TGTGCCAGCAGCTTGGATGGGGGGACAGGAAAAAACATTCAGTACTTC	CASSLDGGTGKNIQYF
TRBJ1-1	-	TRBV2	-	TGTGCCAGCACAATCTCACAGGTTGAAGCTTTCTTT	CASTISQVEAFF